This note documents a single T cell receptor (beta chain) sequence. As yet, its antigen is unknown. One end of the junction varies from germline; a read error may be responsible. No patient had received any treatment before thyroid surgery. The CDR3 spans 12 residues. CDR1 and CDR2 (germline): LNHDA, SQIVND (reference sequence). Per the original data handling: Clinicopathological groups of papillary thyroid cancer showed CDR3 differences that were used to build a distant-metastasis classifier. TCRdb redid the clone calls on the PCR reads using MiXCR. TCRdb's processing, not the authors' own work, is the source of the V and J calls. The sample has fewer than 35,000 clones, about 25% seen once. This entry belongs to a study of metastatic and nonmetastatic thyroid tumors. General observations from the study: In blood and tumor, TCR beta diversity was reportedly significantly higher in malignant thyroid tumors than in benign nodules.

The material sequenced was blood. This chain joins TRBV19 and TRBJ2-2; D gene ambiguous. The sequence was obtained from a female donor with papillary thyroid cancer or a benign thyroid nodule (not recorded which). Some clones in this sample may be carry-over from other donors' samples. CDR3 protein: CASTPGPGELFF. CDR3 bases: TGTGCCAGCACGCCGGGTCCCGGTGAGCTGTTTTTT. The full variable domain, with the rest looked up from reference TRBV19 and TRBJ2-2, is DGGITQSPKYLFRKEGQNVTLSCEQNLNHDAMYWYRQDPGQGLRLIYYSQIVNDFQKGDIAEGYSVSREKKESFPLTVTSAQKNPTAFYLCASTPGPGELFFGEGSRLTVL.